Below, 3 T cell receptor beta chains from the same sample are listed, as sequenced in a study. TCRdb used MiXCR to reprocess the reads, holding one entry per CDR3 protein. Found here are about 1,800 distinct CDR3 sequences, 28% of them singletons; the top ten hold approximately 5.7%. The sequencing sample was made of CD8+ T cells (not recorded whether cultured). Receptors were obtained from a female donor.

For this clonotype: A read error may account for a junction end that differs from germline. The chain couples TRBV4-1 to TRBJ1-5, with D perhaps matching TRBD1 (5 bases). This CDR3 region has 16 residues. Germline values: CDR1 MGHRA, CDR2 YSYEKL. The CDR3 region has the DNA TGCGCAAGCAGCCAAGTTTACGGGGCCCCTGATCAGCTCCAGCATTTT. This codes for CASSQVYGAPDQLQHF.

In its sample, this clonotype was seen a few times. This may stem from a read error, because a much larger clone lies one nucleotide away. The chain recombines TRBV20-1 with TRBJ2-7, with D hard to call. Germline V CDR1 and CDR2: DFQATT, SNEGSKA (reference sequence). The CDR3 is made up of 12 amino acids. Trimming left V 3 bases short and J 2 bases short, with 8 bases between. The CDR3 DNA reads TGCAGTGCTAGGGAAACCCCCTACGAGCAGTACTTC. Translation gives CSARETPYEQYF.

This clonotype is large by share. This CDR3 reads CASSEGSYEQYF. DNA for the CDR3: TGTGCCAGCAGTGAGGGCAGCTACGAGCAGTACTTC. The V and J genes are TRBV2 and TRBJ2-7; D is unclear. V lost 3 bases to trimming and J lost 3 bases, with 6 bases between them. This CDR3 has 12 amino acids. Per the germline V gene, CDR1 is SNHLY and CDR2 is FYNNEI.